This TCR beta chain was profiled in a study of T cells after yellow fever vaccination. Study details: With SMART-Seq v4 Ultra Low Input, the fractions containing low cell numbers were prepared. General study results and limits: The booster response re-showed most primary clones: about 96% CD4, almost 90% CD8. Contaminants from the bulk population, in the form of abundant clonotypes, could be found in FACS-sorted repertoires.

They built TCR cDNA with 5'RACE template switching, a step that put in a universal primer site and UMIs. TCRdb recomputed calls from the 5' RACE reads with MiXCR, one row per CDR3 protein. Of some 160,000 distinct CDR3 sequences listed, roughly a tenth were seen once; the top ten hold around 33%. This clonotype has a handful of counts. The antigen is unknown. V shed 3 bases and J shed 6 bases, with 11 bases lying between them. The CDR3 has 13 residues. This sequence originates from a man aged 18-30 years who received the YFV17D yellow fever vaccine. The sample was CD8+ T cells sorted from PBMCs, taken 45 days after the yellow fever booster vaccination. The chain combines TRBV12-3 or TRBV12-4 with TRBJ1-2; no clear D gene. CDR3 nucleotides: TGTGCCAGCAGTTTGGGGTTTTTAGATGGCTACACCTTC. The encoded protein is CASSLGFLDGYTF.